This record concerns one T cell receptor beta chain sequence. TCRdb's copy holds only in-frame clones and misses some; the assay was immunoSEQ multiplex PCR. Here the sample spans under 20,000 clones, 60% to 75% being singletons. The sample is drawn from a study of sequential checkpoint blockade in melanoma. Treatment of the sample: randomized to nivolumab then ipilimumab (arm A) or the reverse (arm B). Germline V CDR1 and CDR2: LNHNV, YYDKDF (reference sequence). This CDR3 has 16 residues. V shed 3 bases, J shed 2 bases, and the junction held 4 bases outside the gene matches. The receptor was derived from a human donor with melanoma. The source was tumor tissue (inferred from file names), collected from a patient given nivolumab and ipilimumab in sequence. The chain links TRBV15 to TRBJ1-4; the match to TRBD1 covers 9 bases. This CDR3 reads CATSSRDRATNEKLFF. As DNA, the CDR3 is TGTGCCACCAGCAGTCGGGACAGGGCGACTAATGAAAAACTGTTTTTT.